This T cell receptor (beta chain) was sequenced for a study of blood T cell repertoires in COVID-19. Study in general: T cells, B-cell-depleted T cells, or PBMCs supplied cDNA or gDNA.

In the original processing: Quantification of nucleated cells was approximated via reference gene primer amplification. TCRdb's copy holds only in-frame clones and misses some; the assay was immunoSEQ multiplex PCR. V and J calls and clone size are as listed in that table; D and trimming were resolved from the DNA. In the table there are roughly 40,000 clones, 79% of which are singletons. This clone was detected only a few times. Trimming shortened V by 0 bases and J by 0 bases, and 13 bases separated the two germline ends. The CDR3 totals 17 residues. Germline-derived CDR1 and CDR2 are SGDLS and YYNGEE.

The specimen was peripheral blood. The clonotype originates from a woman of 80 years or more with acute or convalescent COVID-19. The gene calls are TRBV9 and TRBJ1-3; D perhaps matches TRBD1 (6 bases). The CDR3 DNA reads as TGTGCCAGCAGCGTAGGGGGGCAGCTTCACTCTGGAAACACCATATATTTT. Residues: CASSVGGQLHSGNTIYF.